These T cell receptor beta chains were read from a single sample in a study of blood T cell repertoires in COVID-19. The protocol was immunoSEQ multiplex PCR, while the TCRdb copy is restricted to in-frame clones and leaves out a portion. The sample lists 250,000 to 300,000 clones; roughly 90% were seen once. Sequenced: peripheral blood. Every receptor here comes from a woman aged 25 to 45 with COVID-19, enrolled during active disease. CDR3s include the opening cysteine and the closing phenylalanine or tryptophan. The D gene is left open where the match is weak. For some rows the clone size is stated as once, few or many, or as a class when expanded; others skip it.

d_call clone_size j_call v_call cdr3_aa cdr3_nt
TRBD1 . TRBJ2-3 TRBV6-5 CASSLGGRDTQYF TGTGCCAGCAGCTTAGGGGGCAGGGATACGCAGTATTTT
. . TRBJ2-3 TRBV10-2 CASSAGVRGDTQYF TGCGCCAGCAGTGCAGGGGTAAGAGGAGATACGCAGTATTTT
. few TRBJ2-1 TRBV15 CATSRDPSRRKQFF TGTGCCACCAGCAGAGATCCTAGTCGGAGGAAGCAGTTCTTC
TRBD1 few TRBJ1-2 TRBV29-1 CSVPDRGNYGYTF TGCAGCGTACCCGACAGGGGTAACTATGGCTACACCTTC
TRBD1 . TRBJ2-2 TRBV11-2 CASSLDRETGVVGTGELFF TGTGCCAGCAGCTTAGATCGGGAGACAGGGGTCGTAGGCACCGGGGAGCTGTTTTTT
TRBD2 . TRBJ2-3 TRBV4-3 CASSPGRERTDTQYF TGCGCCAGCAGCCCGGGGCGGGAGAGGACAGATACGCAGTATTTT
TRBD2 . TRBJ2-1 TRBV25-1 CASSDPTSGAYNEQFF TGTGCCAGCAGTGATCCCACTAGCGGGGCCTACAATGAGCAGTTCTTC
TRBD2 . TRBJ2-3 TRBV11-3 CASSLKLAGGTDTQYF TGTGCCAGCAGCTTAAAACTAGCGGGAGGTACAGATACGCAGTATTTT
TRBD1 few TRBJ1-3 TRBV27 CASTAGGPGNTIYF TGTGCCAGCACCGCAGGGGGGCCTGGAAACACCATATATTTT
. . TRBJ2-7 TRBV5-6 CASSVGPNYEQYF TGTGCCAGCAGCGTGGGTCCCAACTACGAGCAGTACTTC
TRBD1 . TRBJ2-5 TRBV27 CASREGDRREETQYF TGTGCCAGCAGAGAAGGGGACAGGCGAGAAGAGACCCAGTACTTC
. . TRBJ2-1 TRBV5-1 CASSLGGSYNEQFF TGCGCCAGCAGCTTGGGAGGCTCCTACAATGAGCAGTTCTTC
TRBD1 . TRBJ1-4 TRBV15 CATSRGDRGSEKLFF TGTGCCACCAGCAGAGGGGACAGGGGTAGTGAAAAACTGTTTTTT
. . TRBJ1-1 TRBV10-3 CAASGGTEAFF TGTGCCGCTAGTGGCGGCACTGAAGCTTTCTTT
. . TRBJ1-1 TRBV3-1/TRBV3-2 CASSQDPREAFF TGTGCCAGCAGCCAAGATCCCAGGGAAGCTTTCTTT
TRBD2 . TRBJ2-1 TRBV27 CASSIGLAGRNEQFF TGTGCCAGCAGTATAGGACTAGCGGGACGGAATGAGCAGTTCTTC
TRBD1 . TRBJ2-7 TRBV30 CAWGTGLTEQYF TGTGCCTGGGGGACAGGACTTACCGAGCAGTACTTC
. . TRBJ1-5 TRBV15 CATSRGSGNQPQHF TGTGCCACCAGCAGAGGGTCGGGGAATCAGCCCCAGCATTTT
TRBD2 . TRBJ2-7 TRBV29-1 CSAWTSGTGYEQYF TGCAGCGCCTGGACTAGCGGGACCGGATACGAGCAGTACTTC
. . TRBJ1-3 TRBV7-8 CASGISGNTIYF TGTGCCTCCGGGATCTCTGGAAACACCATATATTTT
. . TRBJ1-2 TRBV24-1 CATSDWTSYGYTF TGTGCCACCAGTGATTGGACAAGCTATGGCTACACCTTC
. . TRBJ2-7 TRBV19 CASSSRTGTLTYEQYF TGTGCCAGTAGTTCACGCACCGGGACACTAACCTACGAGCAGTACTTC
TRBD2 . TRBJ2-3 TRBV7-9 CASSPWRGELGTDTQYF TGTGCCAGCAGCCCATGGCGGGGGGAGTTGGGCACAGATACGCAGTATTTT
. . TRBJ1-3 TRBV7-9 CASSSPRAGLSGNTIYF TGTGCCAGCAGCTCTCCACGCGCGGGGCTCTCTGGAAACACCATATATTTT
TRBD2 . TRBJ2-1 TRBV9 CASSSGRGDNEQFF TGTGCCAGCAGTAGCGGGAGGGGGGACAATGAGCAGTTCTTC
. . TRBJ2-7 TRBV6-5 CASRYNVGVGYEQYF TGTGCCAGCAGATACAATGTAGGGGTGGGCTACGAGCAGTACTTC
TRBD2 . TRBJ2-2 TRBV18 CASRLAENTGELFF TGTGCCAGTAGGCTAGCGGAGAACACCGGGGAGCTGTTTTTT
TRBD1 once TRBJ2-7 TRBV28 CASSFSSSTGGLGYEQYF TGTGCCAGCAGTTTTTCCTCCTCCACAGGGGGTTTAGGCTACGAGCAGTACTTC
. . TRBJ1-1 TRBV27 CASSLSQEGSTEAFF TGTGCCAGCAGTTTAAGTCAAGAGGGTAGCACTGAAGCTTTCTTT
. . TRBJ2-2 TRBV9 CASSVDTPGLPGELFF TGTGCCAGCAGCGTAGATACCCCTGGACTGCCCGGGGAGCTGTTTTTT
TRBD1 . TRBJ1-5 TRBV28 CASKGTGGGQPQHF TGTGCCAGCAAGGGGACAGGGGGGGGACAGCCCCAGCATTTT
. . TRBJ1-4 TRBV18 CASRRADNEKLFF TGTGCCAGCCGGCGGGCGGATAATGAAAAACTGTTTTTT
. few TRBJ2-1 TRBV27 CASGYREPSYNEQFF TGTGCCAGCGGATACAGGGAACCTTCTTACAATGAGCAGTTCTTC
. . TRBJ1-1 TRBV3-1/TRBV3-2 CASSQDRQQGEAFF TGTGCCAGCAGCCAAGACCGACAGCAAGGCGAAGCTTTCTTT
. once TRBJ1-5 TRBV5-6 CASSFRGSVSNQPQHF TGTGCCAGCAGCTTCCGGGGAAGTGTGAGCAATCAGCCCCAGCATTTT
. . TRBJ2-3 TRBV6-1 CASSELFTDTQYF TGTGCCAGCAGTGAATTATTCACAGATACGCAGTATTTT
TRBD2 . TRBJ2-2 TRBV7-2 CASSQRLAGNTGELFF TGTGCCAGCAGCCAGAGACTAGCGGGCAACACCGGGGAGCTGTTTTTT
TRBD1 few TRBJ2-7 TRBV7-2 CASSLVRTGISYEQYF TGTGCCAGCAGCTTAGTTCGGACAGGGATCTCCTACGAGCAGTACTTC
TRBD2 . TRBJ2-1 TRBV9 CASSAAAGVGDEQFF TGTGCCAGCAGCGCAGCCGCGGGGGTTGGGGATGAGCAGTTCTTC
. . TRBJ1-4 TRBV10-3 CAISRDDEKLFF TGTGCCATCAGCCGGGATGATGAAAAACTGTTTTTT
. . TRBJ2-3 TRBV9 CASSVDGGLDTQYF TGTGCCAGCAGCGTAGACGGGGGATTAGATACGCAGTATTTT
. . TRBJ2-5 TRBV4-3 CASSQDVLARETQYF TGCGCCAGCAGCCAAGATGTGCTAGCACGCGAGACCCAGTACTTC
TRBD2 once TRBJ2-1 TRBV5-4 CASSPGLVGDEQFF TGTGCCAGCAGCCCGGGACTAGTGGGGGATGAGCAGTTCTTC
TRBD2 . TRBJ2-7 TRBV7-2 CASSLDSGRANEQYF TGTGCCAGCAGCCTTGATAGCGGGAGGGCAAACGAGCAGTACTTC
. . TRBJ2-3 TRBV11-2 CASSPGWSGDTQYF TGTGCCAGCAGCCCAGGGTGGAGTGGAGATACGCAGTATTTT
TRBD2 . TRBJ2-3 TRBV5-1 CASQSGLLRDTQYF TGCGCCAGCCAGTCGGGACTACTCAGAGATACGCAGTATTTT
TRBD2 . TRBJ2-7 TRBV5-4 CASSRTSGSYEQYF TGTGCCAGCAGTAGGACTAGCGGGAGCTACGAGCAGTACTTC
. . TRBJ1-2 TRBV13 CASSLITGNYGYTF TGTGCCAGCAGCTTGATAACAGGGAACTATGGCTACACCTTC
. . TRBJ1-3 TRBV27 CASSPDYSGNTIYF TGTGCCAGCAGTCCGGACTACTCTGGAAACACCATATATTTT
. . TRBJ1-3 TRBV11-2 CASSQTSDTIYF TGTGCCAGCAGCCAAACTTCGGACACCATATATTTT
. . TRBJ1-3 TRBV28 CASSLQGNTIYF TGTGCCAGCAGTTTACAGGGAAACACCATATATTTT
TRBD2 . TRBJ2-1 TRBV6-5 CASSYPGLASHEQFF TGTGCCAGCAGTTATCCTGGACTAGCCTCCCATGAGCAGTTCTTC
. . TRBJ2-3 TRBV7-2 CASSLVSLAVRTDTQYF TGTGCCAGCAGCTTAGTTTCTCTGGCGGTCCGCACAGATACGCAGTATTTT
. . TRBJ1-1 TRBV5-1 CASSLRVRRHGMNTEAFF TGCGCCAGCAGCTTGAGGGTCCGGAGGCATGGTATGAACACTGAAGCTTTCTTT